A selection of T cell receptor beta chains follows, all from one sample in a study of OX40 agonist ivuxolimab in advanced cancers. The assay was immunoSEQ multiplex PCR, and TCRdb's table has in-frame clones only and misses some. The data show more than 65,000 clones, 80% to 90% seen once. The material was CD4+ or CD8+ T cells sorted from blood, obtained in a trial of the OX40 agonist ivuxolimab. The receptors here all came from an adult with an advanced solid tumor such as melanoma, head and neck, liver or kidney cancer. CDR3s include the opening cysteine and the closing phenylalanine or tryptophan. D genes are given only for firm matches. A clone size is listed for some rows: how often the clone was seen (once, few, many), or a class if it is expanded.

d_gene,v_gene,abundance,j_gene,CDR3aa,CDR3nt
.,TRBV7-2,.,TRBJ2-7,CASSRYLAVDSSYEQYF,TGTGCCAGCAGCCGATACCTAGCGGTGGACAGCTCCTACGAGCAGTACTTC
TRBD1,TRBV9,few,TRBJ1-4,CASSVGGQGWDEKLFF,TGTGCCAGCAGCGTGGGTGGACAGGGATGGGATGAAAAACTGTTTTTT
TRBD1,TRBV5-1,.,TRBJ2-1,CASSLEDRGSGEQFF,TGCGCCAGCAGCTTGGAGGACAGGGGATCGGGTGAGCAGTTCTTC
TRBD2,TRBV5-1,.,TRBJ2-5,CASSPGLAGGPGETQYF,TGCGCCAGCAGCCCTGGTCTAGCGGGGGGGCCGGGAGAGACCCAGTACTTC
.,TRBV9,.,TRBJ1-6,CASSVDPSSYNSPLHF,TGTGCCAGCAGCGTAGACCCAAGCTCCTATAATTCACCCCTCCACTTT
.,TRBV18,few,TRBJ1-5,CASSPGQVGQPQHF,TGTGCCAGCTCACCCGGTCAGGTGGGGCAGCCCCAGCATTTT
.,TRBV19,.,TRBJ2-5,CASSIDPGGKTQYF,TGTGCCAGTAGTATAGATCCCGGGGGAAAGACCCAGTACTTC
.,TRBV7-2,.,TRBJ2-7,CASSLSGLQYYEQYF,TGTGCCAGCAGCTTGTCCGGGCTCCAGTACTACGAGCAGTACTTC
.,TRBV14,once,TRBJ1-2,CASSQLGSGGLNYGYTF,TGTGCCAGCAGCCAGCTAGGATCGGGGGGATTAAACTATGGCTACACCTTC
.,TRBV6-5,.,TRBJ2-7,CASSPGGFYSYEQYF,TGTGCCAGCAGCCCGGGCGGATTTTATTCCTACGAGCAGTACTTC
TRBD1,TRBV5-4,.,TRBJ2-1,CASRGTGASNEQFF,TGTGCCAGCAGGGGGACAGGGGCGAGTAATGAGCAGTTCTTC
TRBD1,TRBV7-8,.,TRBJ2-7,CASSNRGYEQYF,TGTGCCAGCTCGAACAGGGGGTACGAGCAGTACTTC
.,TRBV12-5,.,TRBJ1-1,CASGLGQPNTEAFF,TGTGCTAGTGGTTTGGGACAACCCAACACTGAAGCTTTCTTT
.,TRBV5-1,.,TRBJ1-2,CASSLGTPPGYTF,TGCGCCAGCAGCCTGGGGACTCCTCCGGGCTACACCTTC
.,TRBV6-5,.,TRBJ1-5,CASSEVTGNQPQHF,TGTGCCAGCAGTGAAGTAACGGGAAATCAGCCCCAGCATTTT
TRBD1,TRBV5-8,once,TRBJ2-7,CASSQGTGYEQYF,TGTGCCAGCAGCCAGGGGACAGGGTACGAGCAGTACTTC
.,TRBV11-3,few,TRBJ2-5,CASSLGLQETQYF,TGTGCCAGCAGCTTAGGATTACAAGAGACCCAGTACTTC
.,TRBV7-2,.,TRBJ1-6,CASSFFDNSPLHF,TGTGCCAGCAGCTTTTTCGACAATTCACCCCTCCACTTT
.,TRBV27,.,TRBJ1-5,CASSLSGGNQPQHF,TGTGCCAGCAGTTTATCCGGGGGAAATCAGCCCCAGCATTTT
.,TRBV19,.,TRBJ2-5,CASSTIHPGWQTQYF,TGTGCCAGTAGTACCATTCACCCAGGCTGGCAGACCCAGTACTTC
TRBD1,TRBV19,.,TRBJ2-6,CASWGQGAPNVLTF,TGTGCCAGTTGGGGACAGGGGGCTCCCAACGTCCTGACTTTC
TRBD1,TRBV27,.,TRBJ2-4,CASSPRTGIAKNIQYF,TGTGCCAGCAGTCCAAGGACAGGGATAGCCAAAAACATTCAGTACTTC
.,TRBV14,.,TRBJ1-4,CASSPLKGVGNEKLFF,TGTGCCAGCAGCCCCCTGAAGGGGGTTGGTAATGAAAAACTGTTTTTT
TRBD1,TRBV4-3,once,TRBJ1-4,CASSLFGAGQAPRKLFF,TGCGCCAGCAGCCTCTTTGGTGCGGGACAGGCTCCGCGGAAACTGTTTTTT
TRBD1,TRBV4-2,few,TRBJ1-1,CASSQDLHRQGNTEAFF,TGTGCCAGCAGCCAAGACCTCCATCGACAGGGGAACACTGAAGCTTTCTTT
.,TRBV7-9,.,TRBJ1-1,CASSLMDTTNTEAFF,TGTGCCAGCAGCTTAATGGACACTACGAACACTGAAGCTTTCTTT
.,TRBV6-6,.,TRBJ1-2,CASSRLGGTNYGYTF,TGTGCCAGCAGTCGACTGGGAGGAACTAACTATGGCTACACCTTC
.,TRBV5-4,.,TRBJ1-1,CASSFPRAEAFF,TGTGCCAGCAGCTTTCCCCGGGCAGAAGCTTTCTTT
TRBD1,TRBV28,.,TRBJ2-3,CASSLFGQGLPDTQYF,TGTGCCAGCAGTTTATTCGGACAGGGATTGCCAGATACGCAGTATTTT
.,TRBV7-9,.,TRBJ2-7,CASSPAYEQYF,TGTGCCAGCAGTCCTGCCTACGAGCAGTACTTC
.,TRBV18,.,TRBJ1-3,CASSEGESSGNTIYF,TGTGCCAGCTCCGAGGGGGAGAGCTCTGGAAACACCATATATTTT
.,TRBV7-8,.,TRBJ2-6,CASSLVGHSGANVLTF,TGTGCCAGCAGCTTAGTTGGACATTCTGGGGCCAACGTCCTGACTTTC
TRBD2,TRBV7-8,.,TRBJ2-5,CASSYRTSEETQYF,TGTGCCAGCAGCTATAGGACTAGCGAAGAGACCCAGTACTTC
.,TRBV18,.,TRBJ1-3,CASSPFIVSESSGNTIYF,TGTGCCAGCTCACCATTCATTGTGTCGGAGAGCTCTGGAAACACCATATATTTT
TRBD2,TRBV30,.,TRBJ2-7,CAWSRASGRVIYEQYF,TGTGCCTGGAGTCGAGCTAGCGGGAGGGTTATCTACGAGCAGTACTTC
.,TRBV14,.,TRBJ2-7,CASSQVAYEPPVGYEQYF,TGTGCCAGCAGCCAAGTTGCATACGAGCCCCCGGTTGGCTACGAGCAGTACTTC
.,TRBV19,.,TRBJ1-2,CASSTGRLSYGYTF,TGTGCCAGTAGTACTGGGAGGCTCAGCTATGGCTACACCTTC
.,TRBV10-3,few,TRBJ2-4,CAISEGPNIQYF,TGTGCCATCAGTGAGGGCCCAAACATTCAGTACTTC
TRBD2,TRBV7-9,once,TRBJ2-1,CASSFVSGPGTRVNEQFF,TGTGCCAGCAGCTTCGTATCGGGACCGGGGACTAGAGTCAATGAGCAGTTCTTC
.,TRBV30,.,TRBJ1-2,CAWSANRGGNYGYTF,TGTGCCTGGAGCGCCAACCGGGGAGGTAACTATGGCTACACCTTC
.,TRBV11-1,few,TRBJ2-3,CATMGRDTQYF,TGTGCCACCATGGGGCGAGATACGCAGTATTTT
TRBD1,TRBV30,.,TRBJ1-2,CAWGEVWTGYYGYTF,TGTGCCTGGGGCGAGGTTTGGACAGGGTACTATGGCTACACCTTC
TRBD1,TRBV2,.,TRBJ1-1,CASRDRGTEAFF,TGTGCCAGCAGGGACAGGGGGACTGAAGCTTTCTTT
.,TRBV9,.,TRBJ1-3,CASSAALTGAGNTIYF,TGTGCCAGCAGCGCCGCACTTACGGGGGCTGGAAACACCATATATTTT
.,TRBV25-1,.,TRBJ2-7,CASSDVRPCYEQYF,TGTGCCAGCAGTGATGTTAGGCCATGCTACGAGCAGTACTTC
TRBD2,TRBV28,.,TRBJ2-7,CASSLSYGLAGVDSYEQYF,TGTGCCAGCAGTTTATCTTATGGACTAGCGGGAGTAGACTCCTACGAGCAGTACTTC
.,TRBV6-4,.,TRBJ2-5,CASSGGVSGPQETQYF,TGTGCCAGCAGTGGGGGTGTGTCGGGGCCTCAAGAGACCCAGTACTTC